These T cell receptor beta chains were read from a single sample in a study of tumor and adjacent non-tumor tissue in lung cancer. In TCRdb, the multiplex PCR reads were re-called with MiXCR into one record per CDR3 protein. This table has 70,000 to 90,000 distinct CDR3 sequences, 70% to 90% appearing once. The specimen sequenced was distant non-tumor lung tissue. The receptor set was obtained from a man in his sixties with non-small cell lung cancer. Each CDR3 is given with its conserved first and last residue.

J: TRBJ2-5; V: TRBV6-6; CDR3: CASTNGPAGETQYF
J: TRBJ2-1; V: TRBV4-1; CDR3: CASSPGSGRLNEQFF
J: TRBJ1-5; V: TRBV11-2; CDR3: CVSKTRHDSNQPQHF
J: TRBJ1-2; V: TRBV4-1; CDR3: CVSSPDSTSFGYTF
J: TRBJ2-6; V: TRBV4-3; CDR3: CASNQEAVSGVNVLPF
J: TRBJ1-2; V: TRBV4-3; CDR3: CARSQEQGNYGHTF
J: TRBJ2-6; V: TRBV11-1; CDR3: CTSNQRGQGYSGANVPTF
J: TRBJ2-7; V: TRBV4-1; CDR3: CASSQDQQREQYF
J: TRBJ2-1; V: TRBV29-1; CDR3: CSGVETGDPDEQFF
J: TRBJ2-3; V: TRBV4-2; CDR3: CASSQDTQRGSSTDTQCF
J: TRBJ2-2; V: TRBV5-1; CDR3: CASSENSGISNTWELFF
J: TRBJ2-5; V: TRBV11-3; CDR3: CTSSIGLVGGKTQYF
J: TRBJ2-6; V: TRBV11-2; CDR3: CASSLVPRDRPSVANVLTF
J: TRBJ1-1; V: TRBV4-3; CDR3: CASSQDVPGSSDIEAFF
J: TRBJ2-5; V: TRBV6-5; CDR3: CTGSDTGTAAAQYF
J: TRBJ1-4; V: TRBV4-2; CDR3: CASSQLSVVGNQEKLFF
J: TRBJ2-3; V: TRBV20-1; CDR3: CSARLAGGYTQYF
J: TRBJ2-6; V: TRBV11-2; CDR3: CPNSPTSGGATGANILTF
J: TRBJ2-1; V: TRBV12-3/TRBV12-4; CDR3: CASKPGLADNEQFF
J: TRBJ2-1; V: TRBV11-3; CDR3: CAISLEGTSIHNEQFF
J: TRBJ1-1; V: TRBV11-2; CDR3: CTSSLKWNIEALF
J: TRBJ1-6; V: TRBV20-1; CDR3: CIARNTRRYNSPLHF
J: TRBJ2-1; V: TRBV20-1; CDR3: CSALTSLRAYNEQFF
J: TRBJ2-3; V: TRBV20-1; CDR3: CSAGTSGKSDKQYF
J: TRBJ2-7; V: TRBV4-2; CDR3: CASSQDWPGPTYEQYF
J: TRBJ2-2; V: TRBV12-3/TRBV12-4; CDR3: CTSSHGTANTGELFF
J: TRBJ2-5; V: TRBV5-4; CDR3: CASSRTGLIRWETQYF
J: TRBJ1-2; V: TRBV28; CDR3: CTSSRNQDRVETF
J: TRBJ2-3; V: TRBV10-1; CDR3: CASSEEAGTNSTYTQYF
J: TRBJ2-5; V: TRBV11-2; CDR3: CARSSGQVQGTHYF
J: TRBJ1-1; V: TRBV12-3/TRBV12-4; CDR3: CASSRQGLKTEAYF
J: TRBJ2-6; V: TRBV11-2; CDR3: CACSPTSGGATGANLLTF
J: TRBJ2-5; V: TRBV11-3; CDR3: CARSLGSSGESQETQYF
J: TRBJ1-5; V: TRBV30; CDR3: CAWNTPMGRVGCNQPQHF
J: TRBJ2-1; V: TRBV4-1; CDR3: CASSQGRGPMGRGEQFF
J: TRBJ2-2; V: TRBV29-1; CDR3: CSVGGLGEPIF
J: TRBJ1-1; V: TRBV11-2; CDR3: CVSSLRGYTEAFF
J: TRBJ2-7; V: TRBV28; CDR3: CASRLDRVGLSEQYF
J: TRBJ2-3; V: TRBV5-1; CDR3: CASSLGWTSGTDTQYF
J: TRBJ2-3; V: TRBV20-1; CDR3: CSVRELGSSTDTQYF
J: TRBJ1-1; V: TRBV29-1; CDR3: CSVVVGPNTEAFF
J: TRBJ2-5; V: TRBV11-2; CDR3: CASSSTLEETLCF
J: TRBJ1-1; V: TRBV4-1; CDR3: CASRKEGRIETVF
J: TRBJ2-7; V: TRBV6-2/TRBV6-3; CDR3: CASSWKVYEQYF
J: TRBJ2-6; V: TRBV6-5; CDR3: CASSYFGSGANVLAF
J: TRBJ2-3; V: TRBV11-3; CDR3: CASSPSLVVGGTDTQYF
J: TRBJ1-5; V: TRBV20-1; CDR3: CSATRTGVFNQPQHF
J: TRBJ2-1; V: TRBV6-6; CDR3: CASNQLARVHNEQFF
J: TRBJ2-1; V: TRBV11-3; CDR3: CASSVQEQQFF
J: TRBJ1-6; V: TRBV11-2; CDR3: CASSLGGGDNSPLHF
J: TRBJ1-5; V: TRBV12-3/TRBV12-4; CDR3: CASSLLRDQPQLF
J: TRBJ2-2; V: TRBV11-3; CDR3: CASSLGKVPSGELFF
J: TRBJ2-2; V: TRBV5-1; CDR3: CASTRGKSNTGELFF
J: TRBJ2-6; V: TRBV4-3; CDR3: CASSQVAVFGANVLTF
J: TRBJ2-2; V: TRBV20-1; CDR3: CSAPRTHAGRDTEEPFF